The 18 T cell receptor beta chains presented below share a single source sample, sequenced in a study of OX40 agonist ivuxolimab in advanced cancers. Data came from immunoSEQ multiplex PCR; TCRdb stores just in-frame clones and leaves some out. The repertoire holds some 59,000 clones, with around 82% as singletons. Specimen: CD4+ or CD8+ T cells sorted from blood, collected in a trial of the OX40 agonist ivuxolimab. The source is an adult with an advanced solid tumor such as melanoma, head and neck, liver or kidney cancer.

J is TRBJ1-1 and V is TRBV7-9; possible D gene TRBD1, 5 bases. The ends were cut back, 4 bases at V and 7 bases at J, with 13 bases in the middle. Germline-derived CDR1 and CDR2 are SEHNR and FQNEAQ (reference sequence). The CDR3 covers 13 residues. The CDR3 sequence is CASSSRQLGEAFF. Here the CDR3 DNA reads TGTGCCAGCAGCTCAAGACAGTTAGGTGAAGCTTTCTTT.

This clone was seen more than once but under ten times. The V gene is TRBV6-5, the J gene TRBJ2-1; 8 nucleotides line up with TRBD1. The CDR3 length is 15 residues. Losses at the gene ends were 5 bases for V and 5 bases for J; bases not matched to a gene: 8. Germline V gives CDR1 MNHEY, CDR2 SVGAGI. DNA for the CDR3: TGTGCCAGCAGTAGCAGGGGGCAGGGGGACAATGAGCAGTTCTTC. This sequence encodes CASSSRGQGDNEQFF.

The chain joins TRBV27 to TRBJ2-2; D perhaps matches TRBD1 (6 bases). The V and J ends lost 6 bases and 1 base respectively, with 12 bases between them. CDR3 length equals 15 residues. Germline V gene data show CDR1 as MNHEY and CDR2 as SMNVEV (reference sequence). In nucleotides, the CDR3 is TGTGCCAGCAGACAGGGTACCCAGAACACCGGGGAGCTGTTTTTT. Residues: CASRQGTQNTGELFF.

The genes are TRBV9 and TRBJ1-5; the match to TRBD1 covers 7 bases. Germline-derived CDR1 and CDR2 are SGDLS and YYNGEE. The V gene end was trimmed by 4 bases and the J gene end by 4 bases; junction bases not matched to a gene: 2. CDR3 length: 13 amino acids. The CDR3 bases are TGTGCCAGCAGCCGACAGGGAAATCAGCCCCAGCATTTT. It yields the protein CASSRQGNQPQHF.

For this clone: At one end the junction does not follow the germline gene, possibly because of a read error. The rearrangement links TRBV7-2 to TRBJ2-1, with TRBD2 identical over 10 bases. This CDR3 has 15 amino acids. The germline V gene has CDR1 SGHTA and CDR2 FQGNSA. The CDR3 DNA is TGTGCCAGCAGCCTAGCGGGAGCCGCGGGGAATGAGCAGTTCTTC. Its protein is CASSLAGAAGNEQFF.

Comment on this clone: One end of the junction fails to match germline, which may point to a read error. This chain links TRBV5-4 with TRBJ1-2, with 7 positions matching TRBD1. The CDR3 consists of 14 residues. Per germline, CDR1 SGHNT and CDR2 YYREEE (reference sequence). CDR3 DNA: TGCGCCAGCAGCCAAGTCGGAGGACAGGAGACCTACACCTTC. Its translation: CASSQVGGQETYTF. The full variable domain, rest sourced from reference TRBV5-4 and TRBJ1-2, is ETGVTQSPTHLIKTRGQQVTLRCSSQSGHNTVSWYQQALGQGPQFIFQYYREEENGRGNFPPRFSGLQFPNYSSELNVNALELDDSALYLCASSQVGGQETYTFGSGTRLTVV.

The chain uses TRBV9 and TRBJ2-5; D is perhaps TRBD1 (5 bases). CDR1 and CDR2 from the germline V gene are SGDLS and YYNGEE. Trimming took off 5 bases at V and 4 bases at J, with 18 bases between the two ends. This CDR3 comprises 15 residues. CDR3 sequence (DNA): TGTGCCAGCAGTCCGACCCGACAGCACCCAGAGACCCAGTACTTC. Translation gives CASSPTRQHPETQYF.

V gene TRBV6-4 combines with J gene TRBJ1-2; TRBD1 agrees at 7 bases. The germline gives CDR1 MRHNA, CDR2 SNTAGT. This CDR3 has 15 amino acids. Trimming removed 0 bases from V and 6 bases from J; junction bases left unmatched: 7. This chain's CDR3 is CASSDSGGQVHGYTF. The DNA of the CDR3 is TGTGCCAGCAGTGACTCGGGCGGACAGGTTCATGGCTACACCTTC.

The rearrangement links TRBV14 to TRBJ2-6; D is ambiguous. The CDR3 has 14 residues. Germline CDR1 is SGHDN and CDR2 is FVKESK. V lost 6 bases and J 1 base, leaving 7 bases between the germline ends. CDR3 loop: CASRRESGANVLTF. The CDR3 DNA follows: TGTGCCAGCAGGAGAGAATCTGGGGCCAACGTCCTGACTTTC.

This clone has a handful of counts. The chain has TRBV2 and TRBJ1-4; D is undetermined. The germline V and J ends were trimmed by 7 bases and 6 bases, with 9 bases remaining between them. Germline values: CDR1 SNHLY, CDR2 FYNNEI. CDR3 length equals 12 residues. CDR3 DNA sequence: TGTGCCAGCAAGGAAACATATGAAAAACTGTTTTTT. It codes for CASKETYEKLFF.

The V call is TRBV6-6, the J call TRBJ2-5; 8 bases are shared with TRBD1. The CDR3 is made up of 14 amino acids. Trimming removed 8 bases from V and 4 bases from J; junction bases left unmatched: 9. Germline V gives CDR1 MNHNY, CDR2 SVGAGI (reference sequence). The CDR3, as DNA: TGTGCCAGCCAGCGGCAGGGGGCGGGAGAGACCCAGTACTTC. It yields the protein CASQRQGAGETQYF.

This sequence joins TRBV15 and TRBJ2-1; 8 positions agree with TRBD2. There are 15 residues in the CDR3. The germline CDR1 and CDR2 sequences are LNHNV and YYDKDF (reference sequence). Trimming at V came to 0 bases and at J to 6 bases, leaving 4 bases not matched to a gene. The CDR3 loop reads CATSRDDGTSNEQFF. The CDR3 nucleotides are TGTGCCACCAGCAGAGACGATGGGACTAGCAATGAGCAGTTCTTC.

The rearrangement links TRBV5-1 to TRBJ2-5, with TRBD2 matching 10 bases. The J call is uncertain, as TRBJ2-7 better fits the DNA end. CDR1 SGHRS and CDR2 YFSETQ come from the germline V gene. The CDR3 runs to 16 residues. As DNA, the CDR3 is TGCGCCAGCAGCTTGGCGCTAGCGGGAGCTGCATACGAGCAGTACTTC. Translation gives CASSLALAGAAYEQYF.

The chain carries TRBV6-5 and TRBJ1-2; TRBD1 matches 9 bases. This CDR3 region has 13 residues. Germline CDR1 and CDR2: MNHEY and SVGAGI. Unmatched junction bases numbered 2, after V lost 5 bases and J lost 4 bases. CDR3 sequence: CASSGTGPYGYTF. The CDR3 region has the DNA TGTGCCAGCAGTGGGACAGGGCCCTATGGCTACACCTTC.

The CDR3 DNA reads as TGTGCCAGCAGCTCCATGGGGTGGGAAAATCAGCCCCAGCATTTT. Translation gives CASSSMGWENQPQHF. The chain recombines TRBV7-2 with TRBJ1-5; D unclear. Germline V gene sequence: CDR1 SGHTA, CDR2 FQGNSA. The CDR3 contains 15 residues. Trimming took off 4 bases at V and 4 bases at J, with 14 bases between the two ends.

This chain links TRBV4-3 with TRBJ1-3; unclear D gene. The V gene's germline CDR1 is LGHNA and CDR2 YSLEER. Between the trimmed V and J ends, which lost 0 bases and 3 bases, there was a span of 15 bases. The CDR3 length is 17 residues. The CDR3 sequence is CASSQDRQQELGNTIYF. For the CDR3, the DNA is TGCGCCAGCAGCCAAGATCGTCAGCAGGAGCTTGGAAACACCATATATTTT.

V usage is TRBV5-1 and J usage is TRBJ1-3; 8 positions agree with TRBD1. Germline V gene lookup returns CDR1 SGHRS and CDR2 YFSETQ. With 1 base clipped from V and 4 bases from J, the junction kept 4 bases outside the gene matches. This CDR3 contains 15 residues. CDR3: CASSLTGGGGNTIYF. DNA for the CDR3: TGCGCCAGCAGCTTGACAGGGGGAGGAGGAAACACCATATATTTT.

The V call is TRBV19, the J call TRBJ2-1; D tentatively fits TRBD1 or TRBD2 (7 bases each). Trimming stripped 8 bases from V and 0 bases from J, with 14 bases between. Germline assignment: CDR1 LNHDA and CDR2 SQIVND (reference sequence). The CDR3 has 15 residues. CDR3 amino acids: CASQERDSSYNEQFF. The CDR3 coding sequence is TGTGCCAGTCAAGAGCGGGACAGCTCCTACAATGAGCAGTTCTTC.